The next 6 T cell receptor beta chains were all read from a single sample in a study of human T cells and chemical hapten exposure. TCRdb re-analysed the RACE reads in MiXCR, keeping a single row per CDR3 protein. The data show 380,000 or so distinct CDR3 sequences, with about 4.4% seen just once and under 3% held by the top ten. As for time point: patch test 1, 2 weeks after DPC sensitization. Treatment meaning: therapeutic diphenylcyclopropenone sensitization with weekly scalp DPC. Sequencing used whole blood, obtained in connection with sensitization to the hapten diphenylcyclopropenone (DPC). The receptors were sampled from a woman aged 45-65 years with alopecia areata. Some clones in this sample may be carry-over from other donors' samples.

This clonotype was counted at least ten times. V usage is TRBV4-2 and J usage is TRBJ1-2; 8 nucleotides line up with TRBD1. Germline lookup yields CDR1 LGHNA and CDR2 YNFKEQ. The V segment lost 1 base and the J segment 7 bases; nucleotides outside the gene matches: 8. The CDR3 length is 15 residues. CDR3 protein: CASSQAGQVGFGYTF. The CDR3 region has the DNA TGTGCCAGCAGCCAAGCGGGACAGGTGGGCTTTGGCTACACCTTC.

This clonotype occurred many times. Here the CDR3 DNA reads TGTGCCAGCAGCCCCTGGGGCGCCATTCGGGATACGCAGTATTTT. Residues: CASSPWGAIRDTQYF. The gene calls are TRBV7-2 and TRBJ2-3; a possible D gene is TRBD1 (5 bases). Trimming took off 5 bases at V and 6 bases at J, with 18 bases between the two ends. Germline V CDR1 and CDR2: SGHTA, FQGNSA. This CDR3 comprises 15 residues. Variable domain in full (rest from reference TRBV7-2 and TRBJ2-3): GAGVSQSPSNKVTEKGKDVELRCDPISGHTALYWYRQSLGQGLEFLIYFQGNSAPDKSGLPSDRFSAERTGGSVSTLTIQRTQQEDSAVYLCASSPWGAIRDTQYFGPGTRLTVL.

This clonotype was detected only a few times. The rearrangement joins TRBV20-1 to TRBJ2-1; perhaps TRBD2 as D (5 bases). From germline, CDR1 is DFQATT and CDR2 SNEGSKA (reference sequence). This CDR3 is 17 amino acids long. Between the trimmed V and J ends, which lost 0 bases and 3 bases, there was a span of 18 bases. The chain's CDR3 is CSARDQSGTRFYNEQFF. The CDR3 nucleotides are TGCAGTGCTAGAGATCAGTCGGGAACCCGGTTCTACAATGAGCAGTTCTTC.

This clonotype was recorded at least ten times. This chain joins TRBV27 and TRBJ2-7; TRBD2 aligns across 8 bases. The CDR3 has 14 amino acids. V lost 5 bases, J lost 1 base, and 4 bases stayed unmatched. CDR1 and CDR2 (germline): MNHEY, SMNVEV (reference sequence). CDR3 DNA sequence: TGTGCCAGCAGTAAAGCGGGGGATTCCTACGAGCAGTACTTC. Its protein product is CASSKAGDSYEQYF.

This clonotype was seen many times. The rearrangement joins TRBV29-1 to TRBJ1-1, with D possibly matching TRBD1 (6 bases). Germline-derived CDR1 and CDR2 are SQVTM and ANQGSEA. CDR3 length: 12 residues. The germline V and J ends were trimmed by 4 bases and 2 bases, with 8 bases remaining between them. The CDR3 bases are TGCAGCGTTGCAGGGGTTAACACTGAAGCTTTCTTT. This sequence encodes CSVAGVNTEAFF.

This clonotype was seen repeatedly, ten times or more. The V and J genes are TRBV7-8 and TRBJ1-1; D unresolved. This CDR3 is 15 amino acids long. V was shortened by 1 base and J by 1 base, with 10 bases between the two germline ends. Germline CDR1 SGHVS, CDR2 FQNEAQ. The CDR3 bases are TGTGCCAGCAGCTTAGGTTCAGCTGCGAACACTGAAGCTTTCTTT. Translated, it gives CASSLGSAANTEAFF.